This entry describes one T cell receptor (beta chain). As handled by the study authors: Reference gene primer amplification gave nucleated cell count estimates. The data were produced by immunoSEQ multiplex PCR, yet TCRdb's version contains in-frame clones alone and is incomplete. V and J calls plus clone size are reproduced from that table; the DNA served to infer D and trimming. The sample has approximately 110,000 clones; around 80% are singletons. Trimming removed 0 bases at V and 0 bases at J, with 12 bases between. Germline CDR1 reads LGHDT; CDR2 reads YNNKEL (reference sequence). CDR3 length: 16 amino acids. This specimen comes from a study of blood T cell repertoires in COVID-19. Study in general: PBMCs, B-cell-depleted T cells, or T cells were the source of the cDNA or gDNA that made up the material.

Sequencing was performed on peripheral blood. This TCR was sampled from a woman of 80 years or more with active or convalescent COVID-19. The gene calls are TRBV3-1 (or the pseudogene TRBV3-2) and TRBJ2-7; a weak D match, TRBD1 (5 bases). The CDR3 DNA reads as TGTGCCAGCAGCCAAGACCCCAGGGTGGGCTCCTACGAGCAGTACTTC. Translation: CASSQDPRVGSYEQYF.